This T cell receptor (beta chain) originates from a study of shared clonotypes between healthy human individuals. Findings and caveats of the study: All-four-donor shared clonotypes had higher generation probabilities than non-shared clonotypes did. For naive CD4 cells, roughly 5% of clonotypes were shared across a handful of donors.

A note on this clone: The antigen remains unidentified.

Trimming cost V 3 bases and J 8 bases; bases outside gene matches: 10. This CDR3 region has 15 residues. Germline CDR1 and CDR2: SGHTA and FQGNSA. Data came from immunoSEQ multiplex PCR; TCRdb stores just in-frame clones and leaves some out. In the table there are about 2.3 million clones, under 95% of which are singletons. Sequencing input: naive CD4+ T cells from PBMCs. Subset described: CD45RA+ positively selected. This clonotype originated in a man aged 18 to 35 in good health. Some clones in this sample may be carry-over from other donors' samples. V is TRBV7-2 and J is TRBJ2-1; 7 bases match TRBD2. CDR3 sequence: CASSFGGSRNYEQFF. The CDR3 DNA is TGTGCCAGCAGCTTCGGCGGGAGTCGTAACTATGAGCAGTTCTTC.